This T cell receptor beta chain stems from a study of metastatic and nonmetastatic thyroid tumors. Study-level information: A comparison of repertoires was made across blood and tumor or nodule tissue from malignant and benign thyroid patients. Findings of the study overall: Across blood and tumor, TCR beta diversity in malignant thyroid tumors was reportedly significantly higher than in benign nodules.

Sample share makes this clone medium-sized. Antigen: not known. Deletions cut 3 bases from V and 5 bases from J, with 11 bases between. This CDR3 region has 13 residues. Per germline, CDR1 MNHEY and CDR2 SVGAGI. TCRdb re-clonotyped the PCR reads through MiXCR. The table shows tens of thousands of clones, with around 26% occurring only once. All patients were treatment-naive before thyroid surgery. The sequence was obtained from a male donor with papillary thyroid cancer or a benign thyroid nodule (not recorded which). Some clones in this sample may be carry-over from other donors' samples. The J gene is TRBJ2-7, the V gene TRBV6-5; D unresolved. The sequenced material came from blood. CDR3: CASSYRPGDEQYF. CDR3 in DNA: TGTGCCAGCAGTTATAGGCCGGGCGACGAGCAGTACTTC.